This T cell receptor beta chain was sequenced in a study of control samples from healthy donors and cancer patients (dated by TCRdb to the early 2020s). The method was the immunoSEQ multiplex PCR assay. TCRdb retrieved this table from immuneACCESS and kept in-frame rearrangements only. Not all clones are present; in checked studies, unresolved V genes account for under half, and no reason is known for the remainder. The sample includes approximately 130,000 clones, with around 87% observed a single time. More than 8% of the sample is held by the ten biggest clonotypes. Concerning this clone itself: Its antigen target is currently unknown. No much larger clone exists at a distance of one base, and base qualities are not known.

Including cysteine and phenylalanine, the CDR3 has 13 amino acids. Here the CDR3 DNA is all that survives: 39 bases in frame from base 1. V was cut back by 5 bases and J by 0 bases, leaving a gap of 6 bases between them. The CDR1 and CDR2 encoded by the germline V gene are SGHRS and YFSETQ. In this chain, TRBV5-1 is recombined with TRBJ1-3, with no D gene named confidently. Input material: blood. The sequence derives from a man in his forties or fifties in good health. The CDR3 is CASRPSSGNTIYF. The nucleotide sequence is given as TGCGCCAGCAGGCCGAGCTCTGGAAACACCATATATTTT. The full variable domain, completed from the reference TRBV5-1 and TRBJ1-3 proteins outside the CDR3, reads KAGVTQTPRYLIKTRGQQVTLSCSPISGHRSVSWYQQTPGQGLQFLFEYFSETQRNKGNFPGRFSGRQFSNSRSEMNVSTLELGDSALYLCASRPSSGNTIYFGEGSWLTVV.